A selection of T cell receptor beta chains follows, all from one sample in a study of shared clonotypes between healthy human individuals. Some clones are missing from TCRdb's copy, which holds only in-frame ones; the method was immunoSEQ multiplex PCR. The data hold millions of clones, with approximately 95% observed a single time. The sample consisted of naive CD4+ T cells from PBMCs. Receptors originate from a man aged 18 to 29 in good health. Some clones in this sample may be carry-over from other donors' samples. Each CDR3 is given with its conserved first and last residue. A D gene is named only where the DNA matches it firmly. A row's size may be missing; if present it is once, few, many or a size class.

TGTGCCAGCTCACCCTCCTCAGGGGTAAATGAGCAGTTCTTC CASSPSSGVNEQFF TRBV18 NA NA TRBJ2-1
TGTGCCAGCAGTAGAGGGGGCGCGGACTATGGCTACACCTTC CASSRGGADYGYTF TRBV25-1 TRBD1 NA TRBJ1-2
TGTGCCAGCAGTTACCAGCTTCGAGAGGATGGCTACACCTTC CASSYQLREDGYTF TRBV6-6 NA NA TRBJ1-2
TGTGCCAGCACCGCCAGTCACAATGAGCAGTTCTTC CASTASHNEQFF TRBV28 NA NA TRBJ2-1
TGTGCCAGCAGTTTCCTCTGGCGGGAGGCCCACGAGCAGTACTTC CASSFLWREAHEQYF TRBV28 TRBD2 NA TRBJ2-7
TGTGCCAGCAGCCACCCCCCCGGGGGGGCGGGCACAGATACGCAGTATTTT CASSHPPGGAGTDTQYF TRBV4-2 TRBD2 NA TRBJ2-3
TGCGCCAGCAGCTTCTTTGGGGGTGAGCAGTTCTTC CASSFFGGEQFF TRBV5-1 NA NA TRBJ2-1
TGTGCCAGCAGCGGGGGGGAGCGGAAGAGCACAGATACGCAGTATTTT CASSGGERKSTDTQYF TRBV5-4 TRBD2 NA TRBJ2-3
TGTGCCAGCAGCTCCGCCGACAGTTGGAACATTCAGTACTTC CASSSADSWNIQYF TRBV5-4 NA NA TRBJ2-4
TGCAGCGTTGATAGAGGGTCCTACAATGAGCAGTTCTTC CSVDRGSYNEQFF TRBV29-1 NA once TRBJ2-1
TGTGCCAGTAGTCTTACAGAGAACACTGAAGCTTTCTTT CASSLTENTEAFF TRBV19 NA NA TRBJ1-1
TGTGCCAGCAGCGTACAGGGGGCTGGTGAGACCCAGTACTTC CASSVQGAGETQYF TRBV9 TRBD1 NA TRBJ2-5
TGTGCCAGCAGCGTAGTCTCAATACCAAACACCGGGGAGCTGTTTTTT CASSVVSIPNTGELFF TRBV9 NA few TRBJ2-2
TGTGCCAGCAGTTTATGGCGTGGGGTTGAGTTCTTC CASSLWRGVEFF TRBV28 NA NA TRBJ2-1
TGTGCCACCAGCAGAGATCTCCACGAAAAACTGTTTTTT CATSRDLHEKLFF TRBV15 NA NA TRBJ1-4
TGTGCCAGTAGTATCCGGACTAGCGTCAGCGGGGAGCTGTTTTTT CASSIRTSVSGELFF TRBV19 TRBD2 NA TRBJ2-2
TGTGCCAGTAGCGGGGCAGGTCTAGAGACCCAGTACTTC CASSGAGLETQYF TRBV19 NA once TRBJ2-5
TGTGCCAGCAGTTTCACAGATACGCAGTATTTT CASSFTDTQYF TRBV28 NA few TRBJ2-3
TGTGCCAGCAGCTTCGTGGGGCAGGACTATGGCTACACCTTC CASSFVGQDYGYTF TRBV2 NA NA TRBJ1-2
TGTGCCAGCAGGCGACAGGAGAACTATGGCTACACCTTC CASRRQENYGYTF TRBV6-5 NA NA TRBJ1-2
TGCAGCGTTCACCCTCGAGGAGTGGGGGATACGCAGTATTTT CSVHPRGVGDTQYF TRBV29-1 NA NA TRBJ2-3
TGTGCCAGCAGCCCACAGGGCAGCGAGCAGTTCTTC CASSPQGSEQFF TRBV7-3 NA NA TRBJ2-1
TGTGCCAGCAGCTTGGCCGGGGGGGCTGGCTATGGCTACACCTTC CASSLAGGAGYGYTF TRBV5-6 NA NA TRBJ1-2
TGTGCCAGCAGTTACTCGAGAGGGACAGAAGAGACCCAGTACTTC CASSYSRGTEETQYF TRBV6-5 TRBD1 once TRBJ2-5
TGTGCCAGCAGGACAGCCGGGGAGCTGTTTTTT CASRTAGELFF TRBV5-4 NA NA TRBJ2-2
TGTGCCAGTAGCCCAGATATCTCCTACGAGCAGTACTTC CASSPDISYEQYF TRBV19 NA NA TRBJ2-7
TGTGCCAGCAGCTTAGCGATAGTCGGACTGCCATATGGCTACACCTTC CASSLAIVGLPYGYTF TRBV7-2 NA NA TRBJ1-2
TGTGCCAGCATACCGGGACCTAGCCATTACGAGCAGTACTTC CASIPGPSHYEQYF TRBV28 NA NA TRBJ2-7
TGTGCCAGCAGTTTTTCAAGGGCGGCGGCTAGCTATGGCTACACCTTC CASSFSRAAASYGYTF TRBV28 NA NA TRBJ1-2
TGCGCCAGCAGACCCGGGACTAGTATGACAGATACGCAGTATTTT CASRPGTSMTDTQYF TRBV5-1 TRBD2 NA TRBJ2-3
TGTGCCAGCAGTTACAGTGACAGGGCCGGCTACGAGCAGTACTTC CASSYSDRAGYEQYF TRBV6-5 TRBD1 NA TRBJ2-7
TGTGCCAGCAGCAAGGGACGTCCCTCTGGAAACACCATATATTTT CASSKGRPSGNTIYF TRBV6-6 NA NA TRBJ1-3
TGTGCCAGCTCACGGGGACTAGCGGCGAACACCGGGGAGCTGTTTTTT CASSRGLAANTGELFF TRBV18 TRBD2 NA TRBJ2-2
TGCAGCGGTCGGGACAGGGCTGGCACTGAAGCTTTCTTT CSGRDRAGTEAFF TRBV29-1 TRBD1 few TRBJ1-1
TGTGCCAGCAGCTTGTCCAGCTATGGCTACACCTTC CASSLSSYGYTF TRBV7-2 NA NA TRBJ1-2
TGTGCCAGCAGCTACGACAGGGAAGAGACCCAGTACTTC CASSYDREETQYF TRBV7-2 TRBD1 NA TRBJ2-5
TGTGCCAGCAGTTTTACCACCCCTGGAGATACGCAGTATTTT CASSFTTPGDTQYF TRBV28 NA NA TRBJ2-3
TGTGCCAGCAGCCAGGGGGGCGCGGGTCCACAAGAGACCCAGTACTTC CASSQGGAGPQETQYF TRBV7-9 NA NA TRBJ2-5
TGTGCCAGTAATTTCAAGAAGAACACTGAAGCTTTCTTT CASNFKKNTEAFF TRBV19 NA few TRBJ1-1
TGTGCCAGCAGCACGGGACTAGCGGGTATCTACGAGCAGTACTTC CASSTGLAGIYEQYF TRBV6-1 TRBD2 NA TRBJ2-7
TGTGCCAGCAGTTTGAAGGGGCCCTCTGGGGCCAACGTCCTGACTTTC CASSLKGPSGANVLTF TRBV27 NA NA TRBJ2-6
TGTGCCAGCAGCCCTCTGACCTACACTGAAGCTTTCTTT CASSPLTYTEAFF TRBV6-5 NA once TRBJ1-1
TGTGCCAGCAGTGATTACTCAGCTGAAGCTTTCTTT CASSDYSAEAFF TRBV25-1 NA few TRBJ1-1
TGTGCCAGCAGTACGACCGGGACAGGGAACCAGCCCCAGCATTTT CASSTTGTGNQPQHF TRBV6-5 TRBD1 NA TRBJ1-5
TGTGCCAGCAGCTTACGCTGGGGGGCCGATACAGGAGCCTGGTACTTC CASSLRWGADTGAWYF TRBV7-2 NA NA TRBJ2-7
TGTGCCAGCAGACAGGGGGCCTCGTTCGCCTCCTACAATGAGCAGTTCTTC CASRQGASFASYNEQFF TRBV28 TRBD1 NA TRBJ2-1
TGTGCTAGTGGTTTGGTAGACGGGCTAGCGGGAGCGGTTGTAGGGGAGACCCAGTACTTC CASGLVDGLAGAVVGETQYF TRBV12-5 TRBD2 NA TRBJ2-5
TGTGCTAGTGGGTACGGGACTAGCGGGATCAATGAGCAGTTCTTC CASGYGTSGINEQFF TRBV12-5 TRBD2 NA TRBJ2-1
TGTGCCAGCAGCTTTATCGGGACAGGGTCTCAGAGCAATCAGCCCCAGCATTTT CASSFIGTGSQSNQPQHF TRBV7-6 TRBD1 NA TRBJ1-5
TGTGCCAGCAGTCCCAGGGGGCTAGGGCTCAACAATGAGCAGTTCTTC CASSPRGLGLNNEQFF TRBV7-9 TRBD1 NA TRBJ2-1
TGTGCCAGCAGCTCGGGACAGATCGATCACTATGGCTACACCTTC CASSSGQIDHYGYTF TRBV7-9 TRBD1 NA TRBJ1-2
TGTGCCAGCAGTCCCGGGACAGGGGGGGGTCAGCCCCAGCATTTT CASSPGTGGGQPQHF TRBV27 TRBD1 NA TRBJ1-5
TGTGCCAGCAGGGGTCCGGGACAGCTTCCTGAAAAACTGTTTTTT CASRGPGQLPEKLFF TRBV7-2 TRBD1 NA TRBJ1-4
TGCAGCGTAACCGAGGACCTCAATGAGCAGTTCTTC CSVTEDLNEQFF TRBV29-1 NA NA TRBJ2-1
TGTGCCAGCAGTAAGGGGTTAGGCACTGAAGCTTTCTTT CASSKGLGTEAFF TRBV7-3 NA NA TRBJ1-1
TGTGCCAGCAGCCCCTACTGGGGTGGGGCCTACGAGCAGTACTTC CASSPYWGGAYEQYF TRBV13 NA few TRBJ2-7
TGTGCCAGCAGTTTAGAACAGGGGGCTGCTGAAGCTTTCTTT CASSLEQGAAEAFF TRBV27 TRBD1 NA TRBJ1-1